The entry below gives a single T cell receptor (beta chain) sequence along with its context. At one end, the junction sequence differs from germline, possibly due to a read error. The CDR3 is made up of 13 amino acids. Germline V gives CDR1 SNHLY, CDR2 FYNNEI. This entry belongs to a study of CD8+CD57+ T cells in acquired aplastic anemia. For sequencing, patients were chosen who had shown expansion of CD8+CD57+ cells by flow cytometry. Genomic DNA, the template, was used for profiling of the TCR beta VDJ and CDR3. TCRdb reprocessed the reads with MiXCR, giving one entry per CDR3 protein. The sample consists of 200,000 to 300,000 distinct CDR3 sequences, 82% of them appearing once.

V usage is TRBV2 and J usage is TRBJ1-2; D unclear. The clonotype was recovered from a human donor with aplastic anemia. Specimen: sorted CD4+, CD8+, or CD8+CD57+ T cells (not recorded which) from PBMCs. DNA for the CDR3: TGTGCCAGCGGCGACGGCCGTGCAGATGCCCAGACCTTT. Translated, it gives CASGDGRADAQTF.